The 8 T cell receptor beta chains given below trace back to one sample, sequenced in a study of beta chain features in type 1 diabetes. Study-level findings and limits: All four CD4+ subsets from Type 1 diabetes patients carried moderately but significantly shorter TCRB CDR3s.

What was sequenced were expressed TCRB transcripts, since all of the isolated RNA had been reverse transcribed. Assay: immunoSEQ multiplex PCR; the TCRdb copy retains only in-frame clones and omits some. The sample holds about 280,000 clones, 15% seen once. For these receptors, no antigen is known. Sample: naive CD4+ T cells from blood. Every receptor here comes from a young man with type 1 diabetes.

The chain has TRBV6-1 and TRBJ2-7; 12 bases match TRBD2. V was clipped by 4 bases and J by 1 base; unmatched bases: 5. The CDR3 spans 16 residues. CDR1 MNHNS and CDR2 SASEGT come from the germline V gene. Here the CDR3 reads CASSASGGAVSYEQYF. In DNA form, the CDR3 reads TGTGCCAGCAGTGCTAGCGGGGGGGCCGTATCCTACGAGCAGTACTTC.

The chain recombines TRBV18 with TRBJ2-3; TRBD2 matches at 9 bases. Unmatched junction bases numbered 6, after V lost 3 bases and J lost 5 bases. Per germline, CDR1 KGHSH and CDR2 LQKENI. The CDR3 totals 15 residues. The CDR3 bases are TGTGCCAGCTCACCTGTAGCGGGAGAAATAGATACGCAGTATTTT. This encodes CASSPVAGEIDTQYF.

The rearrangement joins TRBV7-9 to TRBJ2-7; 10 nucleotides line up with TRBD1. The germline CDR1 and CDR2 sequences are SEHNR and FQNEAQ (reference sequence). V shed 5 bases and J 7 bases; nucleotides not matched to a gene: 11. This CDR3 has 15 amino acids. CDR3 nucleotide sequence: TGTGCCAGCAGCCAAGCCGGGACAGGGGTGGGGGAGCAGTACTTC. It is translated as CASSQAGTGVGEQYF.

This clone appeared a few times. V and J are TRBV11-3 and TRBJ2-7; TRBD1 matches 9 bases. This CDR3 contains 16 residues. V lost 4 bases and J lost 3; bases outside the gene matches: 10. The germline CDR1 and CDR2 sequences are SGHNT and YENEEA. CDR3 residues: CASSSGTGTGSYEQYF. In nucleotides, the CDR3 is TGTGCCAGCAGCTCTGGAACCGGGACAGGGAGCTACGAGCAGTACTTC.

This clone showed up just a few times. This CDR3 is CASSLTRGQGYTF. CDR3 bases: TGTGCCAGCAGTCTCACCAGGGGGCAGGGCTACACCTTC. The genes are TRBV27 and TRBJ1-2; 8 nucleotides align to TRBD1. With 5 bases clipped from V and 8 bases from J, the junction kept 7 bases outside the gene matches. CDR1 and CDR2 (germline): MNHEY, SMNVEV (reference sequence). CDR3 length: 13 amino acids.

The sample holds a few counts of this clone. The CDR3 sequence is CASSIRGGPGGEQYF. CDR3 in DNA: TGTGCCAGTAGTATTCGGGGGGGGCCTGGCGGCGAGCAGTACTTC. The chain employs TRBV19 and TRBJ2-7, with TRBD2 matching over 8 bases. Germline V gene lookup returns CDR1 LNHDA and CDR2 SQIVND (reference sequence). Trimming took 3 bases from V and 6 from J; bases not matched to a gene: 10. The CDR3 has 15 residues.

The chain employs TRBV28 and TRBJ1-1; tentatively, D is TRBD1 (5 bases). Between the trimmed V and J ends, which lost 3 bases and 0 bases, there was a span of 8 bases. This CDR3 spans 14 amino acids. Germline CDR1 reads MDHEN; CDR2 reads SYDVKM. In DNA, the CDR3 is TGTGCCAGCAGTTTGGGGGGGGTGAACACTGAAGCTTTCTTT. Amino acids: CASSLGGVNTEAFF.

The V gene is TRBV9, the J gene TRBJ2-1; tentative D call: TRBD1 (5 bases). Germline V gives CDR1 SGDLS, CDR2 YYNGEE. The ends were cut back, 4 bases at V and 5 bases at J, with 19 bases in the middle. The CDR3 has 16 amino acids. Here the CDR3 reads CASSTRRKGQHNEQFF. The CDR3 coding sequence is TGTGCCAGCAGCACACGTCGGAAGGGGCAACACAATGAGCAGTTCTTC.